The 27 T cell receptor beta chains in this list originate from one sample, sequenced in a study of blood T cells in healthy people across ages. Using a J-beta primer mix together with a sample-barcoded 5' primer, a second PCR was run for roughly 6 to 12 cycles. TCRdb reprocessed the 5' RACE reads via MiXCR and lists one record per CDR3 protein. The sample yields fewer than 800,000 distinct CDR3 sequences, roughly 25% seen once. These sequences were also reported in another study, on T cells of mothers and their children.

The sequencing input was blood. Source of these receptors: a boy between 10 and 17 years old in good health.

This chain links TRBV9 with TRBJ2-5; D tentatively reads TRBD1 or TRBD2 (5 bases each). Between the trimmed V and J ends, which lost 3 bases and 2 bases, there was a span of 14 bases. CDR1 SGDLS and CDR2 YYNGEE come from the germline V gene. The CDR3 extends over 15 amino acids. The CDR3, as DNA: TGTGCCAGCAGCGAAGGGACGACCCCGCAAGAGACCCAGTACTTC. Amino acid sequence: CASSEGTTPQETQYF. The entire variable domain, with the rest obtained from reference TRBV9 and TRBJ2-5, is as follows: DSGVTQTPKHLITATGQRVTLRCSPRSGDLSVYWYQQSLDQGLQFLIQYYNGEERAKGNILERFSAQQFPDLHSELNLSSLELGDSALYFCASSEGTTPQETQYFGPGTRLLVL.

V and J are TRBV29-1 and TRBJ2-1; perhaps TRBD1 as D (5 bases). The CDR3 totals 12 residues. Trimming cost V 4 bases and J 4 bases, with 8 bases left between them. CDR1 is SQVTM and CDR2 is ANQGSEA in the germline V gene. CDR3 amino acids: CSVVDSYNEQFF. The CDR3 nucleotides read TGCAGCGTTGTTGACAGTTACAATGAGCAGTTCTTC.

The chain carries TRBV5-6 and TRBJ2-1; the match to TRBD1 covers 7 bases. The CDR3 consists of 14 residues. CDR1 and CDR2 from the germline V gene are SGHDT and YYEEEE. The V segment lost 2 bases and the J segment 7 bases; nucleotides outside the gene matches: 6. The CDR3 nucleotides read TGTGCCAGCAGCTTTGGCCTACAGGGGAATGAGCAGTTCTTC. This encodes CASSFGLQGNEQFF.

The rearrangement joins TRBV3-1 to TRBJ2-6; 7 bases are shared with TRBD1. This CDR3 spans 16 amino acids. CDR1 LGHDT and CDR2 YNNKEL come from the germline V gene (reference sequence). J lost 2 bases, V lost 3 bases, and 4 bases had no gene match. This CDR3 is CASSQPRGPGANVLTF. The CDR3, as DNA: TGTGCCAGCAGCCAGCCGAGGGGGCCTGGGGCCAACGTCCTGACTTTC.

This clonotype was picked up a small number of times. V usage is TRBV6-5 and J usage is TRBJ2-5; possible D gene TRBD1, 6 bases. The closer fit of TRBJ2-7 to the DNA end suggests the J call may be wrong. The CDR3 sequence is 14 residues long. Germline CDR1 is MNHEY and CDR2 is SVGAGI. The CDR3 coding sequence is TGTGCCAGCAAAGCGGAGGACAGCTCCTACGAGCAGTACTTC. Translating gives CASKAEDSSYEQYF.

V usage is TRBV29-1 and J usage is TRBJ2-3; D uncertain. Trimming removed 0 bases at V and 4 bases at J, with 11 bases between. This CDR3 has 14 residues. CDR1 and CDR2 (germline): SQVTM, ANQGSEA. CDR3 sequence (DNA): TGCAGCGTTGAAGATCGATTTACAGCAGATACGCAGTATTTT. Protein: CSVEDRFTADTQYF.

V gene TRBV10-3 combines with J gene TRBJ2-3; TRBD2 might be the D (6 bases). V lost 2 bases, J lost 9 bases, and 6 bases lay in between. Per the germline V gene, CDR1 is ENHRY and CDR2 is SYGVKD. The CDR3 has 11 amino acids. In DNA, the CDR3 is TGTGCCATCAGTGAGGCGGGGACGCAGTATTTT. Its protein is CAISEAGTQYF.

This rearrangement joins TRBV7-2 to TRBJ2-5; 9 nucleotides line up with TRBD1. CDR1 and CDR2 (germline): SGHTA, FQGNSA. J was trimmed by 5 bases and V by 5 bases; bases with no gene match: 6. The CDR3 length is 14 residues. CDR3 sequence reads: CASSGTGQVETQYF. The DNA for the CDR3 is TGTGCCAGCAGCGGGACAGGGCAGGTGGAGACCCAGTACTTC.

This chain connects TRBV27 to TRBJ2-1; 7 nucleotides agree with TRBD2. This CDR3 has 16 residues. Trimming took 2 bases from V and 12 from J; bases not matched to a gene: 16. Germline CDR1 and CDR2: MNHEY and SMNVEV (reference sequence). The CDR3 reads CASSLVAGNLPTMQFF. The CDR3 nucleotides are TGTGCCAGCAGTTTAGTAGCGGGCAACCTCCCTACAATGCAGTTCTTC.

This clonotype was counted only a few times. As DNA, the CDR3 is TGCGCCAGCAGCCAAGAAGAAGTCGGGACAGGGGTCGAAAAACTGTTTTTT. Amino acid sequence: CASSQEEVGTGVEKLFF. The chain has TRBV4-3 and TRBJ1-4; TRBD1 aligns across 10 bases. Germline CDR1 reads LGHNA; CDR2 reads YSLEER. The length of the CDR3 is 17 residues. With V trimmed by 0 bases and J by 8 bases, 9 bases remained unmatched.

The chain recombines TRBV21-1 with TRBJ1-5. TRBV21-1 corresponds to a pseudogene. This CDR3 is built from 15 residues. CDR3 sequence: CASTNGGNRSQPQHF. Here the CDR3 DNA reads TGTGCCAGCACTAACGGTGGGAACCGGAGTCAGCCCCAGCATTTT.

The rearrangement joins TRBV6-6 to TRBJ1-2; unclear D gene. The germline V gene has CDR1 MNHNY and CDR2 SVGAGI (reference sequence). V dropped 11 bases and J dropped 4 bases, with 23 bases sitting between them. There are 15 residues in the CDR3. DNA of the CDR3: TGTGCCTCCCGGCGGCTGGCCGAGGGCGTCTATGGCTACACCTTC. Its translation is CASRRLAEGVYGYTF.

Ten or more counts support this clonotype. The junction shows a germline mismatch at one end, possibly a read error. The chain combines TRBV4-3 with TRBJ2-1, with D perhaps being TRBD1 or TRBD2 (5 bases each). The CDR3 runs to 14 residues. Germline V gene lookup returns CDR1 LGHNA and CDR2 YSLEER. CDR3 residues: CASSQDLGDNEQFF. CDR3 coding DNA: TGTGCCAGCAGCCAAGATTTGGGGGACAATGAGCAGTTCTTC.

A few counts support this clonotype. CDR3 sequence: CASTTGVSYEQYF. The DNA for the CDR3 is TGTGCCAGCACTACAGGGGTGTCCTACGAGCAGTACTTC. The J gene is TRBJ2-5, the V gene TRBV12-3 or TRBV12-4; 7 bases align to TRBD1. The DNA end is more similar to TRBJ2-7, so the J call may be wrong. This CDR3 contains 13 residues.

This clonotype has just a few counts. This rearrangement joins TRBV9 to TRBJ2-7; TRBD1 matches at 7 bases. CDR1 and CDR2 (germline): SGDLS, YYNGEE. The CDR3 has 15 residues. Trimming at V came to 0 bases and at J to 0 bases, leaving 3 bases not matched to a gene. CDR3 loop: CASSVASGGSYEQYF. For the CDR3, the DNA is TGTGCCAGCAGCGTAGCGTCAGGGGGCTCCTACGAGCAGTACTTC.

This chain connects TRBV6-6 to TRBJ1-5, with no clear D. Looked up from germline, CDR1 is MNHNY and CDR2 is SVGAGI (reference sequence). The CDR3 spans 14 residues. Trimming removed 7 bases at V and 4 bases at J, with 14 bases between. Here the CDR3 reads CASTLEPGNQPQHF. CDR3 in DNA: TGTGCCAGCACCCTCGAACCTGGGAATCAGCCCCAGCATTTT.

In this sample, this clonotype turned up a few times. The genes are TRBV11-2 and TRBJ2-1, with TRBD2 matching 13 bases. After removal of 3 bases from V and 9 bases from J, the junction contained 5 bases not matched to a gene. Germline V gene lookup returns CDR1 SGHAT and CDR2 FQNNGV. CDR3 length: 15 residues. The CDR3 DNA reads TGTGCCAGCAGCTTGGGACTAGCGGGAAGGGGTGAGCAGTTCTTC. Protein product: CASSLGLAGRGEQFF.

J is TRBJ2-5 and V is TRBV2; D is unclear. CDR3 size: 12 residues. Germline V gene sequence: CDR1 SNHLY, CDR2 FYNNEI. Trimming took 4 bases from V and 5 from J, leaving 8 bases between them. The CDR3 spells CASSGLSETQYF. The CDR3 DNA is TGTGCCAGCAGTGGGCTTTCCGAGACCCAGTACTTC.

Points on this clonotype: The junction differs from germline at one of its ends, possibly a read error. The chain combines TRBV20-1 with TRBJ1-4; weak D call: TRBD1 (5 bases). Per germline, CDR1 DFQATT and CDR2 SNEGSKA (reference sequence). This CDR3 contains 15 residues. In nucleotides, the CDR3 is TGTAGTGCTAGACAATCATGGGGCCTTAATGAAAAACTGTTTTTT. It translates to CSARQSWGLNEKLFF.

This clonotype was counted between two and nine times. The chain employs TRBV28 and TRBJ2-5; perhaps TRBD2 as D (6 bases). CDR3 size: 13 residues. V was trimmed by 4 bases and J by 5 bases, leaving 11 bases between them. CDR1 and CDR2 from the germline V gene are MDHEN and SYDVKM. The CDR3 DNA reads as TGTGCCAGCAGTTGGGGGGATACGGAGACCCAGTACTTC. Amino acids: CASSWGDTETQYF.

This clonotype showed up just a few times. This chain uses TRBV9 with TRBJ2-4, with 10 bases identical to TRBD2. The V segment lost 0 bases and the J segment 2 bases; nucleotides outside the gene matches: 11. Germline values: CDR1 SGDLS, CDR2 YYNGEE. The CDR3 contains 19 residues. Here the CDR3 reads CASSVGLAGEGFPKNIQYF. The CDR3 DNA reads TGTGCCAGCAGCGTAGGCCTAGCGGGAGAAGGATTTCCCAAAAACATTCAGTACTTC.

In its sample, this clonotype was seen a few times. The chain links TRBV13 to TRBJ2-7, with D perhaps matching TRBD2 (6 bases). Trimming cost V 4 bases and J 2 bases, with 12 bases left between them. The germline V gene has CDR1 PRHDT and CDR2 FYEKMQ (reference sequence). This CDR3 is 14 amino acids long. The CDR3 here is CASSSNGRTYEQYF. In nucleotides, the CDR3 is TGTGCCAGCAGCTCCAACGGGAGAACCTACGAGCAGTACTTC.

The DNA of the CDR3 is TGCAGCGTTAAGGACAGGACTAACTCCGAGCAGTACTTC. It is translated as CSVKDRTNSEQYF. This rearrangement joins TRBV29-1 to TRBJ2-1; D may be TRBD1 (7 bases). The tail of the sequence fits TRBJ2-7 better, so the J call may be wrong. The CDR3 extends over 13 amino acids. CDR1 and CDR2 from the germline V gene are SQVTM and ANQGSEA.

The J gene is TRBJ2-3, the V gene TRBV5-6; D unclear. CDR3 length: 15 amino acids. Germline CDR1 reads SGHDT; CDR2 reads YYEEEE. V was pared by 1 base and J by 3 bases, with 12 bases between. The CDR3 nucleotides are TGTGCCAGCAGCTTGTCACAGACTTTTACAGATACGCAGTATTTT. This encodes CASSLSQTFTDTQYF.

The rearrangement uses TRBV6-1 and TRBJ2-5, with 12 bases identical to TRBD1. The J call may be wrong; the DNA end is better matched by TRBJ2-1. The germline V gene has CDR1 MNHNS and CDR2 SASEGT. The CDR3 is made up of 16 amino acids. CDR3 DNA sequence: TGTGCCAGCAGTGAAGCCGCGGGACAGGGGGCCGGTGAGCAGTTCTTC. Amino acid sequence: CASSEAAGQGAGEQFF.

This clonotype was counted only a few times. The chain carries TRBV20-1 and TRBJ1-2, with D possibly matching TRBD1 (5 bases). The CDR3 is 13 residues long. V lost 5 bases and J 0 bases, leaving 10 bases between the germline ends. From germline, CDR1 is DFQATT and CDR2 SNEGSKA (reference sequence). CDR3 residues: CSADSPTNYGYTF. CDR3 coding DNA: TGCAGTGCTGACAGTCCCACTAACTATGGCTACACCTTC.

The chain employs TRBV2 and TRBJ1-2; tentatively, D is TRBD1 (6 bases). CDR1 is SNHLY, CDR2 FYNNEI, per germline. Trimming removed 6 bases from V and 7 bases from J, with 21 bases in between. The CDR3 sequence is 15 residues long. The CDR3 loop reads CASRGMPGPRGGYTF. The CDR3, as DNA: TGTGCCAGCAGGGGGATGCCCGGCCCCAGGGGTGGCTACACCTTC.